This T cell receptor (beta chain) stems from a study of early T cells in non-severe SARS-CoV-2 infection. As for the study in general: Whole-blood bulk RNA, unsorted, was sequenced, and chains were unpaired. Study-wide results and caveats: VDJdb matches were skewed toward anti-spike CD8 T cell responses.

Researchers tagged individual cDNA molecules with unique molecular identifiers. TCRdb re-called the 5' RACE reads with MiXCR, one entry per CDR3 protein. The top ten hold roughly 15% of the sample, which has more than 55,000 distinct CDR3 sequences, around 9% seen once. This clonotype was observed at least ten times. Antigen specificity is unknown. This receptor was taken from an adult who was a healthcare worker with PCR-confirmed SARS-CoV-2 infection or an uninfected control (not recorded which). The sample taken for sequencing was whole blood.

The CDR3: CSARKEYSTGELFF. CDR3 bases: TGCAGTGCTAGGAAGGAATATTCCACCGGGGAGCTGTTTTTT. The V and J genes are TRBV20-1 and TRBJ2-2, with D uncertain. From germline, CDR1 is DFQATT and CDR2 SNEGSKA (reference sequence). The V gene lost 3 bases and the J gene lost 4 bases, with 12 bases spanning the gap. CDR3 size: 14 residues.